The next 9 T cell receptor beta chains were all read from a single sample in a study of blood T cell repertoires in COVID-19 (dated by TCRdb to about 2020). The library was obtained by the immunoSEQ multiplex PCR assay. TCRdb's version of the immuneACCESS table is confined to in-frame rearrangements and falls short of the full clone set. An unresolved V gene accounts for under half of the shortfall where checked; the remainder is of unknown origin. This sample comprises roughly 280,000 clones, 86% of them detected only once. The ten largest clones represent 3.6% of the sample. The specimen sequenced was peripheral blood. All receptors derive from a man younger than 35 with active or convalescent COVID-19.

The gene calls are TRBV6-7 and TRBJ1-2; the D is unclear. TRBV6-7 belongs to the ORF category, with a function that is uncertain. This CDR3 comprises 15 residues. V was shortened by 0 bases and J by 6 bases, with 14 bases between the two germline ends. CDR3 bases: TGTGCCAGCAGTTACTCTCCGGGCGGGTTCGATGGCTACACCTTC. The encoded protein is CASSYSPGGFDGYTF.

The chain links TRBV3-1 (or the pseudogene TRBV3-2) to TRBJ2-7; D is possibly TRBD2 (6 bases). Germline CDR1 reads LGHDT; CDR2 reads YNNKEL (reference sequence). The ends were cut back, 4 bases at V and 3 bases at J, with 10 bases in the middle. The CDR3 is 13 amino acids. The CDR3 reads CASSLGGFYEQYF. Here the CDR3 DNA reads TGTGCCAGCAGCCTCGGAGGGTTCTACGAGCAGTACTTC.

The chain combines TRBV5-1 with TRBJ1-6; D perhaps matches TRBD1 (5 bases). This CDR3 is built from 16 residues. The V end was cut by 4 bases, the J end by 5 bases, with 16 bases between. Germline V gives CDR1 SGHRS, CDR2 YFSETQ. The CDR3 nucleotides are TGCGCCAGCAGCAAGACAGTATCGGTCAATAATTCACCCCTCCACTTT. Its translation: CASSKTVSVNNSPLHF.

The V gene is TRBV18, the J gene TRBJ1-2, with D unclear. The CDR3 spans 18 residues. Trimming shortened V by 4 bases and J by 1 base, and 22 bases separated the two germline ends. Germline V gene data show CDR1 as KGHSH and CDR2 as LQKENI. The CDR3 DNA follows: TGTGCCAGCTCACAAAACGACAATGGTGGGTGGAATAACTATGGCTACACCTTC. This codes for CASSQNDNGGWNNYGYTF.

The CDR3 nucleotides read TGTGCCACCCGAAAGGGAGTAGTTGGAAACACCATATATTTT. Residues: CATRKGVVGNTIYF. J is TRBJ1-3 and V is TRBV28; D is unresolved. The V end lost 10 bases, the J end lost 3 bases, and 16 bases lay between the germline ends. The CDR3 consists of 14 residues. Germline lookup yields CDR1 MDHEN and CDR2 SYDVKM.

This clone came up a few times. The rearrangement uses TRBV30 and TRBJ1-6; 7 positions match TRBD1. The germline V gene has CDR1 GTSNPN and CDR2 SVGIG (reference sequence). Losses at the gene ends were 3 bases for V and 8 bases for J; bases not matched to a gene: 4. This CDR3 comprises 13 residues. The CDR3 here is CAWRPQGDSPLHF. CDR3 sequence (DNA): TGTGCCTGGAGACCGCAGGGGGATTCACCCCTCCACTTT.

V and J are TRBV30 and TRBJ2-2, with TRBD2 matching over 9 bases. This CDR3 comprises 15 residues. V lost 3 bases and J lost 2; bases outside the gene matches: 4. Germline V gene sequence: CDR1 GTSNPN, CDR2 SVGIG (reference sequence). The CDR3 nucleotides are TGTGCCTGGAGGGGAGCGGGAGGTAACACCGGGGAGCTGTTTTTT. Encoded protein: CAWRGAGGNTGELFF.

The chain carries TRBV6-5 and TRBJ1-6; tentatively, D is TRBD1 (5 bases). The V gene lost 7 bases and the J gene lost 7 bases, with 14 bases spanning the gap. The CDR3 runs to 14 residues. Germline-derived CDR1 and CDR2 are MNHEY and SVGAGI. CDR3 DNA: TGTGCCAGCACCCTCCAGGGCCCGAATTCACCCCTCCACTTT. It specifies CASTLQGPNSPLHF.

This sequence joins TRBV30 and TRBJ1-2, with 7 bases fitting TRBD1. The CDR3 totals 14 residues. Germline CDR1 is GTSNPN and CDR2 is SVGIG (reference sequence). V shed 5 bases and J 4 bases; nucleotides not matched to a gene: 10. The CDR3 DNA reads as TGTGCCTGGGACAGGGCCCTTGGCCCCTATGGCTACACCTTC. Translating it yields CAWDRALGPYGYTF.